This T cell receptor beta chain originates from a study of blood T cell repertoires in COVID-19. Study at large: Whether acute or convalescent, the COVID-19 samples came from the United States, Italy and Spain. The analysed material was cDNA or gDNA that came from T cells, B-cell-depleted T cells, or PBMCs.

The CDR3 sequence is 15 residues long. Trimming pared 1 base from V and 6 bases from J, leaving 15 bases between. Germline CDR1 MNHEY, CDR2 SVGAGI. Study processing details: It was from reference gene primer amplification that nucleated cell counts were estimated. The table came from immunoSEQ multiplex PCR; TCRdb's copy has only in-frame clones and leaves some out. D and trimming were read from the DNA, whereas the V and J calls and clone size are those reported in that table. The repertoire holds around 140,000 clones, with about 76% as singletons. V is TRBV6-5 and J is TRBJ1-1, with D possibly being TRBD1 (6 bases). Sequencing used peripheral blood. The TCR comes from a woman aged 60 to 75 with active or convalescent COVID-19. The CDR3 nucleotides are TGTGCCAGCAGTTACTGGCCTGGGGGGGGCTCTGAAGCTTTCTTT. Protein product: CASSYWPGGGSEAFF.